A single T cell receptor beta chain is shown here with its context. The antigen remains undetermined. This entry comes from a study of T cells after yellow fever vaccination. This CDR3 region has 14 residues. Trimming removed 7 bases from V and 0 bases from J, with 12 bases in between. General study results and limits: Contaminating bulk clonotypes could be abundant in FACS-sorted repertoires. Most primary-vaccination clones recurred post-booster (roughly 96% CD4, roughly 90% CD8).

TCRdb re-analysed the 5' RACE reads in MiXCR, keeping a single row per CDR3 protein. The sample records about 320,000 distinct CDR3 sequences, approximately 4.3% being singletons. The clonotype was recovered from a man younger than 35 who received the YFV17D yellow fever vaccine. Sample: PBMCs, taken 15 days after the yellow fever booster vaccination. J is TRBJ1-1 and V is TRBV12-3 or TRBV12-4; possibly TRBD1 for D (5 bases). CDR3 coding DNA: TGTGCCAGCATTCTAGGGGATGTGAACACTGAAGCTTTCTTT. It codes for CASILGDVNTEAFF.